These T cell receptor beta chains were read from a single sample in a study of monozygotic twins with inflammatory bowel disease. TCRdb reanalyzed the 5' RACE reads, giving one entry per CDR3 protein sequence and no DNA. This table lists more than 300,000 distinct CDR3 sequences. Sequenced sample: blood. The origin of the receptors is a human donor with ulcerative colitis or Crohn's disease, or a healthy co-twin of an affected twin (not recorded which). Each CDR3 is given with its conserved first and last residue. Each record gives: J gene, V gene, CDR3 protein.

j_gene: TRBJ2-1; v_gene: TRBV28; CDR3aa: CASRGHASAVEQFF
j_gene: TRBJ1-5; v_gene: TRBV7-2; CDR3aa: CASSWGMPHQPQHF
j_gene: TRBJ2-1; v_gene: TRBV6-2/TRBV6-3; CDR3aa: CASRRPGTGWDEQFF
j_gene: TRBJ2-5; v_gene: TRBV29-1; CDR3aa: CSVEEQGLETQYF
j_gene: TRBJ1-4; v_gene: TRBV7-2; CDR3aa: CASSFRGANEKLFF
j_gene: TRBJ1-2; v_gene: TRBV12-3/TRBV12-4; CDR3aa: CASTISTGSGYTF
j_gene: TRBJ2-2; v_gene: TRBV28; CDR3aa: CASHYTGELFF
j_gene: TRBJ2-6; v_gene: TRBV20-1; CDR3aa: CSASSPPGGSGANVLTF
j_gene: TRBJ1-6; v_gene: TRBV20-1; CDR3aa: CSASPGTANSPLHF
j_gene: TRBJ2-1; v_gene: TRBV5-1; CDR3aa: CASSLGQGAYEQFF
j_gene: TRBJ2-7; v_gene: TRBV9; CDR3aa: CASRQPYEQYF
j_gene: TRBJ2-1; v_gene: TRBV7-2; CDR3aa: CASSLMGLPINEQFF
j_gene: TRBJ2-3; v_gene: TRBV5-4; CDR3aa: CASSKSGGRTDTQYF
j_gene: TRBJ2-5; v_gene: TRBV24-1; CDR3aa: CATSDSRLAGLQETQYF
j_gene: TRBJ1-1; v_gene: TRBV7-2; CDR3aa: CASSLVYTEAFF
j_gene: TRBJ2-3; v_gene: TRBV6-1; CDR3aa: CASSGVEVRTDTQYF
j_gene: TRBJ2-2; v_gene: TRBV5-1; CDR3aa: CASSLTTYTGELFF
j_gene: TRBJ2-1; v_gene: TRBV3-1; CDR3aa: CASSQVGSGGASYNEQFF
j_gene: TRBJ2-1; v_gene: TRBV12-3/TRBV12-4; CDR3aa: CATQGVIEQFF
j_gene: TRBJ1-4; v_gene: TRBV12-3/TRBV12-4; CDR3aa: CASSLAGTRTNEKLFF
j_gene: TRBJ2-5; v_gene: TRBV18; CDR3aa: CASSPVAKGFQETQYF
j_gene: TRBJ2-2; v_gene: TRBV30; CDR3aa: CAWSQGVNTGELFF
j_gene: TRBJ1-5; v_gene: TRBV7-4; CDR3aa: CASSPRIGTINQPQHF
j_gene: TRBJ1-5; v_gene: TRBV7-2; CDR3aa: CASGQALHPQHF
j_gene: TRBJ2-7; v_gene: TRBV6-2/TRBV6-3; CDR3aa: CASRRRGGHHTYEQYF
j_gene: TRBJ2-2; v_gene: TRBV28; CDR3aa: CATRQGPGELFF
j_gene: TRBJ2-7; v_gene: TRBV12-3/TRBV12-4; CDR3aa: CASSIDGQGKDEQYF
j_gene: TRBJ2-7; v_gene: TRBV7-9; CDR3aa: CASSRPGVYEQYF
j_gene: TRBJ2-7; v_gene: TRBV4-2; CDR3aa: CASSHPAISYEQYF
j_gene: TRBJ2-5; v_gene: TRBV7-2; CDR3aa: CASTRGVQETQYF
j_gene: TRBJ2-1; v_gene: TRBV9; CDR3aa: CASSVDPSGRAEQFF